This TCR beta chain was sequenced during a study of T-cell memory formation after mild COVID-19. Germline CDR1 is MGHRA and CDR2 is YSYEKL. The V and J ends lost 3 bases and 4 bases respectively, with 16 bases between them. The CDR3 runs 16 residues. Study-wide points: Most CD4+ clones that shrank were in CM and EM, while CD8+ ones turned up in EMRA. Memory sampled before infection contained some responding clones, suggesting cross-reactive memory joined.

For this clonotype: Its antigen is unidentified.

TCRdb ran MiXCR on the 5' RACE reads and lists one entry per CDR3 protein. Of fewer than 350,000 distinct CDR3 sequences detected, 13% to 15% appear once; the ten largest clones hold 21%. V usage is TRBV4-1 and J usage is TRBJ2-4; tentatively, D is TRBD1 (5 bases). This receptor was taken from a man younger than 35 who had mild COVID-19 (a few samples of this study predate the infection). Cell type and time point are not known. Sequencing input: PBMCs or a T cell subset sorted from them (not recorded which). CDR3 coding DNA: TGCGCCAGCAGCCACCCCAGGGCAGGCACGAAAAACATTCAGTACTTC. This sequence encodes CASSHPRAGTKNIQYF.